The 25 T cell receptor beta chains below all came from one sample that was sequenced in a study of CD8+CD57+ T cells in acquired aplastic anemia. Profiles of TCR beta VDJ and CDR3 were generated from a genomic DNA template. TCRdb re-called the reads through MiXCR, storing one row per CDR3 protein. The sample lists approximately 99,000 distinct CDR3 sequences, 51% occurring once. Sequencing was carried out using sorted CD4+, CD8+, or CD8+CD57+ T cells (not recorded which) from PBMCs. The receptor source for this set is a human donor in good health, serving as a control.

The chain employs TRBV9 and TRBJ2-7; 8 nucleotides agree with TRBD1. CDR1 is SGDLS and CDR2 is YYNGEE in the germline V gene. V was pared by 4 bases and J by 1 base, with 4 bases of the junction left unmatched. This CDR3 region has 14 residues. CDR3 DNA: TGTGCCAGCAGCCAGACAGGGGCATCCTACGAGCAGTACTTC. This encodes CASSQTGASYEQYF.

The sample holds many counts of this clonotype. The chain couples TRBV29-1 to TRBJ2-1, with D possibly matching TRBD1 (7 bases). Germline assignment: CDR1 SQVTM and CDR2 ANQGSEA. Trimming took off 6 bases at V and 6 bases at J, with 18 bases between the two ends. The CDR3 runs to 14 residues. The CDR3 region has the DNA TGCAGCGTGGGGGGACAGTTGTACGGCAATGAGCAGTTCTTC. Amino acids: CSVGGQLYGNEQFF.

V and J are TRBV7-9 and TRBJ2-7; D is undetermined. The ends were cut back, 4 bases at V and 3 bases at J, with 7 bases in the middle. This CDR3 region has 12 residues. The V gene's germline CDR1 is SEHNR and CDR2 FQNEAQ (reference sequence). The DNA of the CDR3 is TGTGCCAGCAGCTCGGACCTCTACGAGCAGTACTTC. Translation: CASSSDLYEQYF.

This chain connects TRBV20-1 to TRBJ1-6; 8 nucleotides align to TRBD1. Germline V gives CDR1 DFQATT, CDR2 SNEGSKA (reference sequence). Germline trimming cut 0 bases from V and 7 bases from J; bases unmatched to any gene: 5. This CDR3 spans 15 amino acids. The CDR3 nucleotides are TGCAGTGCTAGAGATCCGGGACAGGACAATTCACCCCTCCACTTT. This codes for CSARDPGQDNSPLHF.

The chain carries TRBV15 and TRBJ1-1, with 8 bases that match TRBD1. V lost 3 bases to trimming and J lost 9 bases; unmatched junction nucleotides: 9. The CDR3 extends over 14 amino acids. Germline V gives CDR1 LNHNV, CDR2 YYDKDF (reference sequence). CDR3: CATSSYRGKVKAFF. The CDR3 DNA reads TGTGCCACCAGCAGCTACAGGGGGAAAGTTAAAGCTTTCTTT. Complete variable domain (other parts from reference TRBV15 and TRBJ1-1): DAMVIQNPRYQVTQFGKPVTLSCSQTLNHNVMYWYQQKSSQAPKLLFHYYDKDFNNEADTPDNFQSRRPNTSFCFLDIRSPGLGDTAMYLCATSSYRGKVKAFFGQGTRLTVV.

This clonotype appeared a few times. The chain recombines TRBV6-1 with TRBJ2-3; D unresolved. In germline, CDR1 is MNHNS, CDR2 SASEGT. Trimming pared 5 bases from V and 2 bases from J, leaving 11 bases between. The CDR3 is 14 amino acids. The CDR3, as DNA: TGTGCCAGCAGTCCCGGACGATTCACAGATACGCAGTATTTT. It codes for CASSPGRFTDTQYF.

This clonotype was observed many times. The chain carries TRBV14 and TRBJ2-7, with 10 nucleotides matching TRBD1. Per germline, CDR1 SGHDN and CDR2 FVKESK. Trimming cost V 1 base and J 4 bases; bases outside gene matches: 1. This CDR3 is built from 14 residues. The CDR3: CASSQAGQGYEQYF. DNA for the CDR3: TGTGCCAGCAGCCAAGCGGGACAGGGGTACGAGCAGTACTTC.

The rearrangement links TRBV19 to TRBJ2-7; 8 positions match TRBD1. Germline CDR1 and CDR2: LNHDA and SQIVND (reference sequence). V shed 2 bases and J 0 bases; nucleotides not matched to a gene: 3. The CDR3 is 15 residues long. This CDR3 reads CASSIIDRGSYEQYF. In nucleotides, the CDR3 is TGTGCCAGTAGTATAATTGACAGGGGCTCCTACGAGCAGTACTTC.

This clonotype was found many times. The rearrangement uses TRBV7-2 and TRBJ1-1; 8 nucleotides line up with TRBD1. CDR1 SGHTA and CDR2 FQGNSA come from the germline V gene. Unmatched junction bases numbered 7, after V lost 5 bases and J lost 8 bases. This CDR3 has 13 amino acids. The CDR3 is CASSPSGDREAFF. The DNA of the CDR3 is TGTGCCAGCAGCCCTAGTGGGGACAGGGAAGCTTTCTTT.

J is TRBJ2-7 and V is TRBV20-1; maybe TRBD1 (5 bases). V was trimmed by 0 bases and J by 4 bases, leaving 7 bases between them. Germline V gene sequence: CDR1 DFQATT, CDR2 SNEGSKA (reference sequence). This CDR3 is 12 amino acids long. CDR3 in DNA: TGCAGTGCTAGAGACAGGGTATACGAGCAGTACTTC. Translating it yields CSARDRVYEQYF.

The J gene is TRBJ1-5, the V gene TRBV20-1, with D unclear. Deletions cut 1 base from V and 0 bases from J, with 10 bases between. Looked up from germline, CDR1 is DFQATT and CDR2 is SNEGSKA (reference sequence). The length of the CDR3 is 15 residues. CDR3 sequence reads: CSARGGTDSNQPQHF. CDR3 coding DNA: TGCAGTGCTAGAGGGGGAACGGATAGCAATCAGCCCCAGCATTTT.

This clonotype came up many times. The rearrangement links TRBV2 to TRBJ1-2; D is uncertain. V lost 6 bases to trimming and J lost 0 bases, with 11 bases between them. Per germline, CDR1 SNHLY and CDR2 FYNNEI. The CDR3 length is 14 residues. The CDR3 reads CASREGPPNYGYTF. The CDR3 DNA reads as TGTGCCAGCAGGGAGGGCCCTCCTAACTATGGCTACACCTTC.

This clonotype occurred many times. The chain has TRBV4-3 and TRBJ2-1, with D maybe TRBD2 (5 bases). The V end was cut by 2 bases, the J end by 0 bases, with 11 bases between. Germline CDR1 and CDR2: LGHNA and YSLEER. CDR3 size: 16 residues. DNA of the CDR3: TGCGCCAGCAGCCAATCCCGGGGAAGCTCCTACAATGAGCAGTTCTTC. Translating gives CASSQSRGSSYNEQFF.

The chain uses TRBV24-1 and TRBJ2-5, with 13 nucleotides matching TRBD2. This CDR3 spans 16 amino acids. V shed 3 bases, J shed 3 bases, and the junction held 3 bases outside the gene matches. Germline lookup yields CDR1 KGHDR and CDR2 SFDVKD. The CDR3, as DNA: TGTGCCACCAGTGATCCACTAGCGGGGGGGAAAGAGACCCAGTACTTC. Translated, it gives CATSDPLAGGKETQYF.

CDR3 bases: TGTGCCAGCAGCCCACGACTAGCGGACAACGAGCAGTACGTC. This translates into CASSPRLADNEQYV. The chain recombines TRBV25-1 with TRBJ2-7; TRBD2 aligns across 9 bases. V gave up 6 bases and J gave up 5 bases; unmatched junction bases: 8. CDR1 is MGHDK, CDR2 SYGVNS, per germline. This CDR3 is built from 14 residues.

This clonotype was found a few times. The chain recombines TRBV7-8 with TRBJ2-7, with 8 bases matching TRBD1. Germline values: CDR1 SGHVS, CDR2 FQNEAQ. V was pared by 1 base and J by 3 bases, with 5 bases of the junction left unmatched. The length of the CDR3 is 15 residues. The CDR3 is CASSLGTGFGYEQYF. CDR3 sequence (DNA): TGTGCCAGCAGCTTAGGGACAGGGTTTGGCTACGAGCAGTACTTC.

Only one count was recorded for this clonotype. The rearrangement uses TRBV7-8 and TRBJ2-6, with 7 positions matching TRBD2. V lost 1 base, J lost 4 bases, and 1 base stayed unmatched. There are 15 residues in the CDR3. Per germline, CDR1 SGHVS and CDR2 FQNEAQ. CDR3 protein: CASSLGGSGANVLTF. Here the CDR3 DNA reads TGTGCCAGCAGCTTAGGCGGGAGCGGGGCCAACGTCCTGACTTTC.

In this sample, this clonotype turned up many times. This chain joins TRBV7-6 and TRBJ2-1, with 8 bases matching TRBD2. CDR1 SGHVS and CDR2 FNYEAQ come from the germline V gene. The CDR3 loop spans 16 amino acids. V lost 1 base to trimming and J lost 4 bases; unmatched junction nucleotides: 6. As DNA, the CDR3 is TGTGCCAGCAGCTTAGTTAAGCGGGGGTCGTACAATGAGCAGTTCTTC. Translation gives CASSLVKRGSYNEQFF. The full variable domain, with the rest looked up from reference TRBV7-6 and TRBJ2-1, is GAGVSQSPRYKVTKRGQDVALRCDPISGHVSLYWYRQALGQGPEFLTYFNYEAQQDKSGLPNDRFSAERPEGSISTLTIQRTEQRDSAMYRCASSLVKRGSYNEQFFGPGTRLTVL.

This clonotype was seen a few times. The gene calls are TRBV2 and TRBJ2-7; TRBD2 matches at 14 bases. Per the germline V gene, CDR1 is SNHLY and CDR2 is FYNNEI. The CDR3 length is 13 residues. V lost 6 bases to trimming and J lost 6 bases; unmatched junction nucleotides: 1. The CDR3 DNA is TGTGCCAGCAGGACTAGCGGGGGGGCCGAGCAGTACTTC. It translates to CASRTSGGAEQYF.

This clonotype has more than one count but fewer than ten. V and J are TRBV15 and TRBJ1-6; possible D gene TRBD1, 5 bases. Germline V lookup: CDR1 LNHNV, CDR2 YYDKDF (reference sequence). Trimming pared 1 base from V and 8 bases from J, leaving 9 bases between. The CDR3 runs to 14 residues. This CDR3 is CATSRVGAYSPLHF. As DNA, the CDR3 is TGTGCCACCAGCAGAGTTGGGGCCTATTCACCCCTCCACTTT.

The J gene is TRBJ1-2, the V gene TRBV12-3 or TRBV12-4; D ambiguous. The CDR3 extends over 14 amino acids. V was cut by 3 bases and J by 4 bases, with 12 bases left in between. The CDR3 region is CASSLKSMSYGYTF. CDR3 sequence (DNA): TGTGCCAGCAGTTTGAAGTCTATGAGCTATGGCTACACCTTC.

This clonotype was recorded at least ten times. The V gene is TRBV3-1, the J gene TRBJ1-5; D not resolved. Germline CDR1 LGHDT, CDR2 YNNKEL (reference sequence). Trimming took 4 bases from V and 4 from J, leaving 14 bases between them. CDR3 length: 15 residues. The CDR3 DNA is TGTGCCAGCAGCCCCCTAGCTACAGCAAATCAGCCCCAGCATTTT. Residues: CASSPLATANQPQHF.

At least ten counts were recorded for this clonotype. The J gene is TRBJ1-1, the V gene TRBV25-1; possible D gene TRBD1, 6 bases. Trimming removed 2 bases from V and 3 bases from J, with 22 bases in between. The CDR3 sequence is 18 residues long. Germline CDR1 and CDR2: MGHDK and SYGVNS. Here the CDR3 DNA reads TGTGCCAGCAGTGAAAACGCCGGGACAAGAGTCGGCGACACTGAAGCTTTCTTT. Its protein is CASSENAGTRVGDTEAFF.

This sequence joins TRBV11-3 and TRBJ1-6; D is undetermined. This CDR3 has 15 residues. Per germline, CDR1 SGHNT and CDR2 YENEEA. Trimming pared 5 bases from V and 10 bases from J, leaving 18 bases between. The CDR3 DNA reads as TGTGCCAGCAGCCGAGCGGCAGGCGATATGTCACCCCTCCACTTT. Protein product: CASSRAAGDMSPLHF.

This clonotype was observed many times. V gene TRBV11-2 combines with J gene TRBJ2-2, with 10 bases lining up with TRBD1. Per germline, CDR1 SGHAT and CDR2 FQNNGV. This CDR3 region has 17 residues. V trimming: 5 bases; J trimming: 6 bases; junction bases outside the gene matches: 12. CDR3 sequence reads: CASSLMAGTGVSGELFF. CDR3 coding DNA: TGTGCCAGCAGCCTTATGGCGGGGACAGGGGTATCCGGGGAGCTGTTTTTT.